One and the same sample provided the 23 T cell receptor beta chains below, sequenced in a study of cytomegalovirus exposure and HLA in healthy donors. With 60 Vbeta and 13 Jbeta primers, the PCR was carried out. Libraries were prepared by immunoSEQ multiplex PCR; TCRdb keeps only in-frame clonotypes and omits some of them. The sample includes 100,000 or so clones, around three quarters of them seen just once. Sequencing was carried out using PBMCs. All receptors derive from a human donor in good health.

The V and J genes are TRBV10-2 and TRBJ2-2; TRBD2 agrees at 9 bases. The CDR3 has 13 amino acids. Trimming removed 7 bases from V and 5 bases from J; junction bases left unmatched: 2. CDR1 WSHSY and CDR2 SAAADI come from the germline V gene. The CDR3 DNA follows: TGCGCCAGCACCCTAGCGGGAACCGGGGAGCTGTTTTTT. It encodes CASTLAGTGELFF.

The gene calls are TRBV30 and TRBJ1-1; tentative D call: TRBD1 (6 bases). Germline V CDR1 and CDR2: GTSNPN, SVGIG (reference sequence). The CDR3 loop spans 13 amino acids. Trimming took 0 bases from V and 3 from J, leaving 8 bases between them. CDR3 bases: TGTGCCTGGAGTGTACACAGGGACACTGAAGCTTTCTTT. It translates to CAWSVHRDTEAFF.

The chain joins TRBV5-1 to TRBJ1-4; D is possibly TRBD1 (6 bases). V dropped 0 bases and J dropped 0 bases, with 12 bases sitting between them. The CDR3 sequence is 17 residues long. Germline loops: CDR1 SGHRS, CDR2 YFSETQ. DNA for the CDR3: TGCGCCAGCAGCTTGGAAACAGGGAGGGCAACTAATGAAAAACTGTTTTTT. Its protein is CASSLETGRATNEKLFF.

V is TRBV5-1 and J is TRBJ1-6; 7 nucleotides line up with TRBD1. Germline CDR1 and CDR2: SGHRS and YFSETQ. V was clipped by 0 bases and J by 9 bases; unmatched bases: 3. CDR3 length: 14 amino acids. The CDR3 DNA is TGCGCCAGCAGCTTGGACAGGGGAAGTTCACCCCTCCACTTT. The encoded protein is CASSLDRGSSPLHF.

The J gene is TRBJ1-1, the V gene TRBV29-1, with no clear D. The CDR3 spans 11 residues. From germline, CDR1 is SQVTM and CDR2 ANQGSEA. Trimming cost V 3 bases and J 4 bases, with 6 bases left between them. The CDR3 loop reads CSVDRGTEAFF. The CDR3 nucleotides read TGCAGCGTTGATCGGGGCACTGAAGCTTTCTTT.

A few counts support this clone. The rearrangement uses TRBV29-1 and TRBJ2-7, with D maybe TRBD2 (6 bases). The V gene lost 6 bases and the J gene lost 0 bases, with 9 bases spanning the gap. Germline CDR1 and CDR2: SQVTM and ANQGSEA. CDR3 size: 12 residues. The CDR3 protein is CSVTTSSYEQYF. The CDR3 DNA sequence: TGCAGCGTCACGACTAGCTCCTACGAGCAGTACTTC.

This clone occurred once. V and J are TRBV15 and TRBJ2-6, with 8 bases aligning to TRBD1. The junction had 17 bases not matched to a gene; V was cut back by 5 bases and J by 2 bases. Germline V gives CDR1 LNHNV, CDR2 YYDKDF (reference sequence). The length of the CDR3 is 20 residues. Here the CDR3 DNA reads TGTGCCACCAGCCGACTCGCATACGGGACAGGCTCCCCTGGGGCCAACGTCCTGACTTTC. Its translation: CATSRLAYGTGSPGANVLTF.

For this clone: At one boundary the junction diverges from the germline segment, which might be a read error. The V and J genes are TRBV7-9 and TRBJ1-3; D gene ambiguous. The CDR3 loop spans 16 amino acids. Germline V gene sequence: CDR1 SEHNR, CDR2 FQNEAQ (reference sequence). DNA of the CDR3: TGTTCCAGCAGCCGTGTTATACTTCCCTCTGGAAACACCATATATTTT. Translating gives CSSSRVILPSGNTIYF.

The rearrangement uses TRBV27 and TRBJ1-1, with 7 positions matching TRBD1. This CDR3 has 13 residues. Germline CDR1 MNHEY, CDR2 SMNVEV (reference sequence). The V segment lost 7 bases and the J segment 4 bases; nucleotides outside the gene matches: 6. The DNA of the CDR3 is TGTGCCAGCACGTCCTGGACAGGCACTGAAGCTTTCTTT. It encodes CASTSWTGTEAFF.

This clone has just a few counts. This rearrangement joins TRBV29-1 to TRBJ2-7, with 7 positions matching TRBD2. The V and J ends lost 4 bases and 1 base, in that order; junction bases with no gene match: 10. The CDR3 has 15 amino acids. The germline gives CDR1 SQVTM, CDR2 ANQGSEA. The CDR3 bases are TGCAGCGTTGCCCCACGGGGAGGGTTATCCTACGAGCAGTACTTC. Protein sequence: CSVAPRGGLSYEQYF.

V gene TRBV6-1 combines with J gene TRBJ1-2; 9 bases agree with TRBD1. The ends lost 3 bases at V and 4 bases at J; junction bases unmatched: 6. This CDR3 contains 15 residues. Per the germline V gene, CDR1 is MNHNS and CDR2 is SASEGT. Written as DNA, the CDR3 is TGTGCCAGCAGTGACCGACAGGGGGGACCCTATGGCTACACCTTC. It yields the protein CASSDRQGGPYGYTF.

This chain links TRBV7-6 with TRBJ2-1; maybe TRBD2 (6 bases). Germline CDR1 reads SGHVS; CDR2 reads FNYEAQ. The V and J ends lost 7 bases and 5 bases respectively, with 15 bases between them. The CDR3 covers 14 residues. CDR3 DNA: TGTGCCAGCAACCAAGGAGGAGGGGACAATGAGCAGTTCTTC. This encodes CASNQGGGDNEQFF.

The chain carries TRBV7-6 and TRBJ1-3; D is unclear. V was pared by 0 bases and J by 0 bases, with 6 bases between. Per germline, CDR1 SGHVS and CDR2 FNYEAQ. The CDR3 is made up of 15 amino acids. CDR3 in DNA: TGTGCCAGCAGCTTAGCTATAGCCTCTGGAAACACCATATATTTT. It is translated as CASSLAIASGNTIYF.

The chain couples TRBV5-8 to TRBJ2-3; D not certain. The CDR3 contains 15 residues. The germline CDR1 and CDR2 sequences are SGHTS and YDEGEE. V lost 2 bases, J lost 6 bases, and 16 bases lay in between. The CDR3 loop reads CASSLWAGPVDTQYF. CDR3 in DNA: TGTGCCAGCAGCTTATGGGCAGGCCCGGTGGATACGCAGTATTTT. Supplemented by reference TRBV5-8 and TRBJ2-3, the full variable domain reads EAGVTQSPTHLIKTRGQQATLRCSPISGHTSVYWYQQALGLGLQFLLWYDEGEERNRGNFPPRFSGRQFPNYSSELNVNALELEDSALYLCASSLWAGPVDTQYFGPGTRLTVL.

A word on this clone: The junction shows a germline mismatch at one end, possibly a read error. The chain is built from TRBV6-5 and TRBJ2-1, with TRBD2 matching over 8 bases. Germline CDR1 reads MNHEY; CDR2 reads SVGAGI. CDR3 length: 12 residues. The CDR3 loop reads CASSPTTGGEIF. CDR3 coding DNA: TGTGCCAGCAGTCCGACCACGGGAGGGGAGATCTTC.

This clone was picked up a small number of times. V is TRBV5-8 and J is TRBJ1-5; weak D call: TRBD1 (6 bases). The V end was cut by 1 base, the J end by 5 bases, with 7 bases between. Germline V CDR1 and CDR2: SGHTS, YDEGEE. This CDR3 is built from 13 residues. The CDR3 coding sequence is TGTGCCAGCAGCTTGCCAGGGGATCAGCCCCAGCATTTT. Translation: CASSLPGDQPQHF.

The chain has TRBV28 and TRBJ2-1; D gene uncertain. The CDR3 is 12 residues long. Germline CDR1 reads MDHEN; CDR2 reads SYDVKM. Trimming pared 2 bases from V and 7 bases from J, leaving 6 bases between. CDR3 sequence: CASSLPLNEQFF. CDR3 DNA: TGTGCCAGCAGTTTACCACTGAATGAGCAGTTCTTC. The full variable domain, completed using reference TRBV28 and TRBJ2-1, is DVKVTQSSRYLVKRTGEKVFLECVQDMDHENMFWYRQDPGLGLRLIYFSYDVKMKEKGDIPEGYSVSREKKERFSLILESASTNQTSMYLCASSLPLNEQFFGPGTRLTVL.

The chain links TRBV9 to TRBJ1-4, with D possibly matching TRBD1 (5 bases). This CDR3 has 14 amino acids. Germline CDR1 SGDLS, CDR2 YYNGEE. V gave up 3 bases and J gave up 0 bases, with 6 bases separating them. CDR3 residues: CASSGGATNEKLFF. Here the CDR3 DNA reads TGTGCCAGCAGCGGGGGCGCAACTAATGAAAAACTGTTTTTT.

This rearrangement joins TRBV10-3 to TRBJ2-7; D possibly corresponds to TRBD1 (5 bases). V lost 0 bases, J lost 3 bases, and 9 bases lay in between. From germline, CDR1 is ENHRY and CDR2 SYGVKD. The CDR3 covers 14 residues. CDR3 sequence: CAISESGQGYEQYF. The CDR3 nucleotides are TGTGCCATCAGTGAGTCGGGCCAGGGCTACGAGCAGTACTTC.

The chain has TRBV5-1 and TRBJ2-5; tentatively, D is TRBD2 (5 bases). V shed 4 bases and J shed 2 bases, with 15 bases lying between them. The CDR3 length is 15 residues. Per the germline V gene, CDR1 is SGHRS and CDR2 is YFSETQ. The CDR3 loop is CASSVGNLAQETQYF. The CDR3, as DNA: TGCGCCAGCAGCGTGGGGAATCTAGCACAAGAGACCCAGTACTTC.

The chain carries TRBV10-3 and TRBJ1-2; the D gene is possibly TRBD1 (6 bases). Trimming took 2 bases from V and 6 from J, leaving 28 bases between them. In germline, CDR1 is ENHRY, CDR2 SYGVKD. CDR3 size: 19 residues. The CDR3 reads CAISETGNSLSRRGDGYTF. The CDR3 coding sequence is TGTGCCATCAGTGAGACAGGGAATTCTTTATCCCGACGGGGGGATGGCTACACCTTC.

The rearrangement joins TRBV13 to TRBJ1-3, with 8 bases identical to TRBD1. J was trimmed by 1 base and V by 4 bases; bases with no gene match: 3. Germline V lookup: CDR1 PRHDT, CDR2 FYEKMQ (reference sequence). The CDR3 is 15 residues long. CDR3 loop: CASSYRQGSGNTIYF. The CDR3 DNA reads TGTGCCAGCAGCTACCGACAGGGGTCTGGAAACACCATATATTTT. The whole variable domain, remainder taken from reference TRBV13 and TRBJ1-3, is AAGVIQSPRHLIKEKRETATLKCYPIPRHDTVYWYQQGPGQDPQFLISFYEKMQSDKGSIPDRFSAQQFSDYHSELNMSSLELGDSALYFCASSYRQGSGNTIYFGEGSWLTVV.

This chain uses TRBV27 with TRBJ2-2; TRBD2 matches at 11 bases. Germline V gives CDR1 MNHEY, CDR2 SMNVEV (reference sequence). The CDR3 runs to 16 residues. Losses at the gene ends were 6 bases for V and 8 bases for J; bases not matched to a gene: 11. For the CDR3, the DNA is TGTGCCAGCAGCTTACCTGGGACTAGCGGAGGGGGGGAGCTGTTTTTT. Protein product: CASSLPGTSGGGELFF.